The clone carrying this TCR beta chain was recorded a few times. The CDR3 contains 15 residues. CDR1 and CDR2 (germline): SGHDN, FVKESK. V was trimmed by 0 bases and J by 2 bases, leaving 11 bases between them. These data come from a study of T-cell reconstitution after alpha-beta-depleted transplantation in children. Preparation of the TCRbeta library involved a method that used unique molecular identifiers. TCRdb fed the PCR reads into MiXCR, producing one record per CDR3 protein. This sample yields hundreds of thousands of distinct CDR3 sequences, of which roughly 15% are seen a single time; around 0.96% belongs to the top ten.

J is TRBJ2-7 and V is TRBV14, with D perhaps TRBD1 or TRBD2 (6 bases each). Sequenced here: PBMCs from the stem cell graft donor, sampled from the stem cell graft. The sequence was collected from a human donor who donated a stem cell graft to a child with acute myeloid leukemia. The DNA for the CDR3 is TGTGCCAGCAGCCAAGAAGGGGGGCACGCCTACGAGCAGTACTTC. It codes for CASSQEGGHAYEQYF.